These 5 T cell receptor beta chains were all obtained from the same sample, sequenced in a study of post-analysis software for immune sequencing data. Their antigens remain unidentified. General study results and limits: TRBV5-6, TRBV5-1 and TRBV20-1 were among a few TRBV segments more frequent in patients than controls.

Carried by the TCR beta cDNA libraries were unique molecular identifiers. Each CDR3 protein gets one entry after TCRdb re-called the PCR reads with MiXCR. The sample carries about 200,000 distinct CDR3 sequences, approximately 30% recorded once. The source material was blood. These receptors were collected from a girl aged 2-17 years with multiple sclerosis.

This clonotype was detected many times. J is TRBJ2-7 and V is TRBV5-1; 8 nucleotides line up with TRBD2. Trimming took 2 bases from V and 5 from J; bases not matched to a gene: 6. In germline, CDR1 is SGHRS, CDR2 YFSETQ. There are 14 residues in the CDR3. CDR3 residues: CASSFTGTSDEQYF. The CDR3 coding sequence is TGCGCCAGCAGCTTCACCGGGACTAGTGACGAGCAGTACTTC.

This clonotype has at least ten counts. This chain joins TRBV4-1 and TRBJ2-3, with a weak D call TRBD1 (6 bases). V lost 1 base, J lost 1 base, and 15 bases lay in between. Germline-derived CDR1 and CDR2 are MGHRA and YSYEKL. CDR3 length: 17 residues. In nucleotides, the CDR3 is TGCGCCAGCAGCCAAGGTCCACAGGGTATGCGCACAGATACGCAGTATTTT. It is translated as CASSQGPQGMRTDTQYF.

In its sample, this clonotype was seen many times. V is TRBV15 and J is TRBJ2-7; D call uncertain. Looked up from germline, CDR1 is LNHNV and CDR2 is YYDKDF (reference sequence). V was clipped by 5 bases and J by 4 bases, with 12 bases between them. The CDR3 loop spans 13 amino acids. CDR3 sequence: CATSVRPPYEQYF. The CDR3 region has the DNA TGTGCCACCAGCGTCAGGCCGCCGTACGAGCAGTACTTC.

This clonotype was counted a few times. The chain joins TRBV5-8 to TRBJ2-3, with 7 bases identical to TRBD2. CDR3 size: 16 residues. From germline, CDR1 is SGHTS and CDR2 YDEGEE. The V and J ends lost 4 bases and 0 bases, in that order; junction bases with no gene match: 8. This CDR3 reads CASSVTSVPSTDTQYF. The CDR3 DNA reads TGTGCCAGCAGCGTTACTAGCGTCCCTAGCACAGATACGCAGTATTTT.

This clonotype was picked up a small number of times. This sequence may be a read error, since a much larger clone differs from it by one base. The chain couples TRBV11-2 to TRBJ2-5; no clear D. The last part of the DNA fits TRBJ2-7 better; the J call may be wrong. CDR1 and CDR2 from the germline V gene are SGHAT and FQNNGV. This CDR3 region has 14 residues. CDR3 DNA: TGTGCCAGCAGCTTAGATGTTTACAAAGACGAGCAGTACTTC. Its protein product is CASSLDVYKDEQYF.